This T cell receptor beta chain was profiled in a study of molecular identifiers for immune sequencing clone quantification. This clonotype was observed many times. This CDR3 has 17 residues. V was trimmed by 0 bases and J by 8 bases, leaving 20 bases between them. The germline CDR1 and CDR2 sequences are MNHNY and SVGAGI (reference sequence). TCRdb re-called the PCR reads through MiXCR, storing one row per CDR3 protein. The sample consists of about 300,000 distinct CDR3 sequences, roughly a fifth of them appearing once. V is TRBV6-6 and J is TRBJ2-1, with a possible D match to TRBD1 (6 bases). Material: naive CD8+ T cells from blood, with Jurkat cell RNA spiked in. Subset: FACS-sorted CD8+CD4-CCR7+CD45RA+ naive T cells. The sequence was obtained from a human donor in good health. Some libraries in this study had Jurkat cell RNA spiked in. The CDR3 DNA reads as TGTGCCAGCAGTTACTCACCCGGGCAGGGGATGGTCTATGAGCAGTTCTTC. Encoded protein: CASSYSPGQGMVYEQFF.